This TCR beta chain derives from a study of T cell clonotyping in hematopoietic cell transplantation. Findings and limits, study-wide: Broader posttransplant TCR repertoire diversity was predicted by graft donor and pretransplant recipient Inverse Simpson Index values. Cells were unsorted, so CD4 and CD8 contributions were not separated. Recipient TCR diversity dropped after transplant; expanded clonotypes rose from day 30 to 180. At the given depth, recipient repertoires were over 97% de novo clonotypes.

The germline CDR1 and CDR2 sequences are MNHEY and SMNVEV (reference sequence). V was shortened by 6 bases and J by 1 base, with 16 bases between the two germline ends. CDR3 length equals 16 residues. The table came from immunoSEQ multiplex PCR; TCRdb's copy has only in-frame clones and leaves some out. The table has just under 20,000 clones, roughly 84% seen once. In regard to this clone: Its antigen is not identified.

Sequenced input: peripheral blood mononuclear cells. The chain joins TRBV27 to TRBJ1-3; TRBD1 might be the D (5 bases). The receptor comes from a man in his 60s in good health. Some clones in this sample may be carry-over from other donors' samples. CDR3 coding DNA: TGTGCCAGCAGCCCCTTAGGGGTAGGTTCTGGAAACACCATATATTTT. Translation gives CASSPLGVGSGNTIYF.